Below, one T cell receptor (beta chain) is given with its context. TCRdb re-called the RT-PCR reads through MiXCR, storing one row per CDR3 protein. The sample contains roughly 500,000 distinct CDR3 sequences, about 25% of which appear only once. The data derive from a study of response to subunit inactivated influenza vaccine. Trimming cost V 2 bases and J 11 bases, with 13 bases left between them. Germline V gene lookup returns CDR1 ENHRY and CDR2 SYGVKD. CDR3 length: 13 residues. This material consisted of CD4+ T cells sorted from PBMCs, taken about 5 days after vaccination. The receptor comes from a man between 45 and 60 years old who received an inactivated influenza vaccine. This rearrangement joins TRBV10-3 to TRBJ1-5, with D possibly matching TRBD1 (5 bases). DNA for the CDR3: TGTGCCATCAGTGAGGGACAATCGGGTTCCCAGCATTTT. This codes for CAISEGQSGSQHF.